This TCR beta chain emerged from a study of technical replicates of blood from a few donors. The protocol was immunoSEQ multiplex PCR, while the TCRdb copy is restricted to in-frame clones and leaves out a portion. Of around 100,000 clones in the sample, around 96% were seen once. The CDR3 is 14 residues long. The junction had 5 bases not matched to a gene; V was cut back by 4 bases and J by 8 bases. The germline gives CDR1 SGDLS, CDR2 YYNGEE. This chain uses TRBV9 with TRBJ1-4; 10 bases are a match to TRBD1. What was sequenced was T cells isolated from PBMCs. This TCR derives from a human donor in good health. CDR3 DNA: TGTGCCAGCAGCCCCGGGACAGGGGTAGAAAAACTGTTTTTT. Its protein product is CASSPGTGVEKLFF.